This T cell receptor beta chain came from a study of blood T cell repertoires in COVID-19. The CDR3 length is 13 residues. The V gene's germline CDR1 is LGHDT and CDR2 YNNKEL (reference sequence). The germline V and J ends were trimmed by 0 bases and 10 bases, with 10 bases remaining between them. Repertoires were generated with immunoSEQ multiplex PCR, while TCRdb's copy carries only in-frame clones and drops some. The repertoire holds some 200,000 clones, with around 87% as singletons. Input material: PBMCs or T cells enriched from blood (not recorded which). This receptor was obtained from a woman younger than 30 in a cohort exposed to, infected with or recovered from COVID-19 (not recorded which). The J gene is TRBJ2-1, the V gene TRBV3-1 (or the pseudogene TRBV3-2); D possibly corresponds to TRBD2 (6 bases). The CDR3 sequence is CASSQDWGGEQFF. For the CDR3, the DNA is TGTGCCAGCAGCCAAGATTGGGGAGGCGAGCAGTTCTTC.